Below are 28 T cell receptor beta chains sequenced from a single sample in a study of blood T cell repertoires in COVID-19. Sequenced by immunoSEQ multiplex PCR; TCRdb stores in-frame clones only, minus some. Seen here are 200,000 to 300,000 clones, roughly 80% observed once, and the top ten hold 3% to 4.5%. What was sequenced was PBMCs or T cells enriched from blood (not recorded which). The source is a woman aged 40 to 55 who had been exposed to COVID-19.

The chain uses TRBV12-3 or TRBV12-4 and TRBJ2-1; D perhaps matches TRBD1 (5 bases). Trimming took 0 bases from V and 8 from J, leaving 8 bases between them. CDR3 size: 13 residues. The CDR3 coding sequence is TGTGCCAGCAGTTTAGCCAGGGTGCATGAGCAGTTCTTC. Translated: CASSLARVHEQFF.

There are many counts of this clone. The chain uses TRBV28 and TRBJ1-2, with no clear D. V lost 2 bases to trimming and J lost 2 bases, with 12 bases between them. The germline V gene has CDR1 MDHEN and CDR2 SYDVKM. This CDR3 comprises 15 residues. CDR3: CASSLTGLFNYGYTF. CDR3 DNA: TGTGCCAGCAGTTTAACCGGGTTATTCAACTATGGCTACACCTTC.

The chain combines TRBV6-5 with TRBJ1-2; 7 nucleotides match TRBD1. The CDR3 has 13 amino acids. Unmatched junction bases numbered 7, after V lost 4 bases and J lost 8 bases. CDR1 is MNHEY and CDR2 is SVGAGI in the germline V gene. The CDR3 nucleotides read TGTGCCAGCAGTTTTCTAGGGGGCGACGGCTACACCTTC. Encoded protein: CASSFLGGDGYTF.

The chain links TRBV5-6 to TRBJ2-3; D remains unclear. V lost 4 bases and J lost 4, with 10 bases in between. Germline CDR1 is SGHDT and CDR2 is YYEEEE. This CDR3 spans 13 amino acids. The CDR3, as DNA: TGTGCCAGCAGCCCGGCGGTTCCAGATACGCAGTATTTT. This gives the protein CASSPAVPDTQYF. Complete variable domain (other parts from reference TRBV5-6 and TRBJ2-3): DAGVTQSPTHLIKTRGQQVTLRCSPKSGHDTVSWYQQALGQGPQFIFQYYEEEERQRGNFPDRFSGHQFPNYSSELNVNALLLGDSALYLCASSPAVPDTQYFGPGTRLTVL.

J is TRBJ2-2 and V is TRBV7-9, with D maybe TRBD1 (6 bases). The CDR3 loop spans 16 amino acids. Looked up from germline, CDR1 is SEHNR and CDR2 is FQNEAQ (reference sequence). Deletions cut 5 bases from V and 2 bases from J, with 15 bases between. The CDR3 sequence is CASSPVDRLNTGELFF. The CDR3 DNA reads TGTGCCAGCAGCCCAGTCGACAGGTTAAACACCGGGGAGCTGTTTTTT.

The chain combines TRBV4-1 with TRBJ2-1; 8 bases align to TRBD1. CDR3 length equals 14 residues. The germline gives CDR1 MGHRA, CDR2 YSYEKL. Losses at the gene ends were 0 bases for V and 15 bases for J; bases not matched to a gene: 10. This chain's CDR3 is CASSQDLARDRLFF. DNA for the CDR3: TGCGCCAGCAGCCAAGATTTGGCGCGGGACAGGCTGTTCTTC.

This clone showed up just a few times. This chain links TRBV4-3 with TRBJ1-5; no clear D. The CDR3 extends over 13 amino acids. Per germline, CDR1 LGHNA and CDR2 YSLEER. Trimming left V 1 base short and J 6 bases short, with 7 bases between. CDR3 amino acids: CASSQGLAQPQHF. In DNA form, the CDR3 reads TGCGCCAGCAGCCAAGGTTTAGCTCAGCCCCAGCATTTT.

The chain carries TRBV18 and TRBJ1-2; D remains ambiguous. Deletions cut 3 bases from V and 3 bases from J, with 8 bases between. Germline CDR1 KGHSH, CDR2 LQKENI. The CDR3 runs 13 residues. CDR3 DNA: TGTGCCAGCTCACCTCCGGGAGACTATGGCTACACCTTC. Translation gives CASSPPGDYGYTF.

This chain uses TRBV3-1 (or the pseudogene TRBV3-2) with TRBJ1-1; D is unclear. The CDR3 extends over 18 amino acids. Trimming shortened V by 0 bases and J by 2 bases, and 19 bases separated the two germline ends. Germline CDR1 and CDR2: LGHDT and YNNKEL (reference sequence). The CDR3: CASSQDLREYGRNTEAFF. The CDR3 nucleotides read TGTGCCAGCAGCCAAGATCTTAGGGAGTATGGACGAAACACTGAAGCTTTCTTT.

This rearrangement joins TRBV6-5 to TRBJ2-7, with 7 bases aligning to TRBD2. This CDR3 has 12 amino acids. Germline-derived CDR1 and CDR2 are MNHEY and SVGAGI. The V and J ends lost 5 bases and 6 bases, in that order; junction bases with no gene match: 4. CDR3 coding DNA: TGTGCCAGCAGTCCGGGGGGTCCCGAGCAGTACTTC. Protein sequence: CASSPGGPEQYF.

The chain uses TRBV5-1 and TRBJ1-1, with D uncertain. Germline lookup yields CDR1 SGHRS and CDR2 YFSETQ. This CDR3 is built from 15 residues. Trimming cost V 2 bases and J 1 base, with 12 bases left between them. DNA for the CDR3: TGCGCCAGCAGCTTAGGGAGCCGAACGAACACTGAAGCTTTCTTT. Amino acid sequence: CASSLGSRTNTEAFF.

This rearrangement joins TRBV6-5 to TRBJ2-5, with 9 bases fitting TRBD1. This CDR3 contains 13 residues. V lost 8 bases, J lost 5 bases, and 6 bases stayed unmatched. Germline CDR1 MNHEY, CDR2 SVGAGI. CDR3 coding DNA: TGTGCCAGCTATAAACAGGGGGCCGAGACCCAGTACTTC. Residues: CASYKQGAETQYF.

V and J are TRBV5-5 and TRBJ2-3; 9 bases fit TRBD2. Trimming at V came to 0 bases and at J to 2 bases, leaving 4 bases not matched to a gene. This CDR3 is 16 amino acids long. The germline gives CDR1 SGHKS, CDR2 YYEKEE (reference sequence). The CDR3 region is CASSLAGGGATDTQYF. DNA for the CDR3: TGTGCCAGCAGCTTGGCCGGCGGGGGGGCCACAGATACGCAGTATTTT. The whole variable domain, filled in from reference TRBV5-5 and TRBJ2-3, reads DAGVTQSPTHLIKTRGQQVTLRCSPISGHKSVSWYQQVLGQGPQFIFQYYEKEERGRGNFPDRFSARQFPNYSSELNVNALLLGDSALYLCASSLAGGGATDTQYFGPGTRLTVL.

V usage is TRBV5-6 and J usage is TRBJ2-3; no reliable D call. Germline V gene lookup returns CDR1 SGHDT and CDR2 YYEEEE. V was cut by 0 bases and J by 2 bases, with 7 bases left in between. The CDR3 spans 14 residues. The CDR3 bases are TGTGCCAGCAGCTTGGACGGTAACACAGATACGCAGTATTTT. This sequence encodes CASSLDGNTDTQYF.

The genes are TRBV19 and TRBJ2-3; 15 bases map to TRBD2. CDR3 length: 17 amino acids. Germline lookup yields CDR1 LNHDA and CDR2 SQIVND (reference sequence). After removal of 4 bases from V and 5 bases from J, the junction contained 7 bases not matched to a gene. CDR3 sequence: CASSSRTSGGAVDTQYF. CDR3 nucleotides: TGTGCCAGTAGTAGCCGGACTAGCGGGGGGGCCGTAGATACGCAGTATTTT. Drawing the rest from reference TRBV19 and TRBJ2-3, the complete variable domain is DGGITQSPKYLFRKEGQNVTLSCEQNLNHDAMYWYRQDPGQGLRLIYYSQIVNDFQKGDIAEGYSVSREKKESFPLTVTSAQKNPTAFYLCASSSRTSGGAVDTQYFGPGTRLTVL.

V gene TRBV27 combines with J gene TRBJ2-7; 7 bases line up with TRBD1. The germline V gene has CDR1 MNHEY and CDR2 SMNVEV (reference sequence). The V gene end was trimmed by 6 bases and the J gene end by 4 bases; junction bases not matched to a gene: 6. The CDR3 covers 13 residues. CDR3: CASSRDSLYEQYF. As DNA, the CDR3 is TGTGCCAGCAGCCGGGACAGTCTTTACGAGCAGTACTTC.

The genes are TRBV6-5 and TRBJ2-7; perhaps TRBD2 as D (6 bases). The CDR3 extends over 12 amino acids. V gave up 7 bases and J gave up 7 bases, with 14 bases separating them. CDR1 and CDR2 from the germline V gene are MNHEY and SVGAGI. As DNA, the CDR3 is TGTGCCAGCAACACGGGAGAGTGGGAGCAGTACTTC. The encoded protein is CASNTGEWEQYF.

V is TRBV29-1 and J is TRBJ2-2; 7 nucleotides line up with TRBD1. The CDR3 totals 16 residues. V trimming: 7 bases; J trimming: 5 bases; junction bases outside the gene matches: 16. Germline CDR1 SQVTM, CDR2 ANQGSEA. CDR3 sequence reads: CSADVRSGTATGELFF. The CDR3 nucleotides are TGCAGCGCGGATGTTCGATCCGGGACAGCGACCGGGGAGCTGTTTTTT.

This clone appeared once. The rearrangement uses TRBV24-1 and TRBJ1-1; TRBD1 agrees at 9 bases. CDR1 KGHDR and CDR2 SFDVKD come from the germline V gene. This CDR3 has 16 residues. The junction had 6 bases not matched to a gene; V was cut back by 2 bases and J by 3 bases. The CDR3 protein is CATSDWIQGADTEAFF. CDR3 sequence (DNA): TGTGCCACCAGTGATTGGATACAGGGGGCTGACACTGAAGCTTTCTTT.

The chain couples TRBV27 to TRBJ2-7; 11 bases match TRBD1. The germline V gene has CDR1 MNHEY and CDR2 SMNVEV (reference sequence). J lost 3 bases, V lost 4 bases, and 8 bases had no gene match. The CDR3 extends over 16 amino acids. The CDR3 DNA sequence: TGTGCCAGCAGTTCCACTCCGGGACAGGGGGACTACGAGCAGTACTTC. It specifies CASSSTPGQGDYEQYF.

The chain has TRBV29-1 and TRBJ2-7; D is possibly TRBD1 (5 bases). From germline, CDR1 is SQVTM and CDR2 ANQGSEA. The CDR3 covers 12 residues. With 3 bases removed from V and 3 bases from J, the gap between germline ends came to 9 bases. CDR3 nucleotide sequence: TGCAGCGTTGAGGTCAGGGACTACGAGCAGTACTTC. Its protein is CSVEVRDYEQYF.

This clone has more than one count but fewer than ten. The gene calls are TRBV5-3 and TRBJ1-5, with 9 bases identical to TRBD1. TRBV5-3 is an ORF, and what it does is uncertain. CDR3 length: 14 amino acids. V dropped 4 bases and J dropped 7; count of bases not matched to a gene: 6. The CDR3 DNA reads TGTGCCAGAAGCACCCCGGGACAGGGCCAGCCCCAGCATTTT. This sequence encodes CARSTPGQGQPQHF.

The genes are TRBV24-1 and TRBJ2-3; unclear D gene. Per germline, CDR1 KGHDR and CDR2 SFDVKD. The length of the CDR3 is 13 residues. The germline V and J ends were trimmed by 3 bases and 3 bases, with 6 bases remaining between them. CDR3 residues: CATSDRLTDTQYF. In nucleotides, the CDR3 is TGTGCCACCAGTGATCGACTGACAGATACGCAGTATTTT.

The genes are TRBV5-6 and TRBJ1-2; D ambiguous. Deletions cut 3 bases from V and 3 bases from J, with 15 bases between. Per germline, CDR1 SGHDT and CDR2 YYEEEE. There are 15 residues in the CDR3. The CDR3 is CASSSGRRADYGYTF. The DNA of the CDR3 is TGTGCCAGCAGCTCCGGTAGGAGGGCTGACTATGGCTACACCTTC.

This chain connects TRBV3-1 (or the pseudogene TRBV3-2) to TRBJ2-1, with 8 nucleotides matching TRBD2. Germline lookup yields CDR1 LGHDT and CDR2 YNNKEL (reference sequence). CDR3 size: 19 residues. With 2 bases clipped from V and 0 bases from J, the junction kept 12 bases outside the gene matches. The CDR3 region has the DNA TGTGCCAGCAGCCAATTAGAGCGGGGGTACTTACTCTCCTACAATGAGCAGTTCTTC. Its translation is CASSQLERGYLLSYNEQFF.

The rearrangement links TRBV2 to TRBJ1-2, with D possibly being TRBD1 (6 bases). CDR3 length equals 14 residues. Germline-derived CDR1 and CDR2 are SNHLY and FYNNEI. Trimming shortened V by 6 bases and J by 4 bases, and 15 bases separated the two germline ends. CDR3 in DNA: TGTGCCAGCAGAGTCGGTTGGGACACCTATGGCTACACCTTC. Its translation: CASRVGWDTYGYTF.

This sequence joins TRBV15 and TRBJ1-1; 8 positions match TRBD1. The CDR3 runs 15 residues. Germline lookup yields CDR1 LNHNV and CDR2 YYDKDF (reference sequence). V was pared by 5 bases and J by 3 bases, with 8 bases of the junction left unmatched. The CDR3 nucleotides read TGTGCCACCAGCTACCAACAGGGGGTTGACACTGAAGCTTTCTTT. Translating gives CATSYQQGVDTEAFF.

The V and J genes are TRBV6-4 and TRBJ2-2; D not resolved. The V end was cut by 3 bases, the J end by 0 bases, with 5 bases between. This CDR3 is 14 amino acids long. The V gene's germline CDR1 is MRHNA and CDR2 SNTAGT. The CDR3 DNA reads as TGTGCCAGCAGTGAACAGACGAACACCGGGGAGCTGTTTTTT. As protein: CASSEQTNTGELFF.